These 30 T cell receptor beta chains were sequenced from one sample in a study of OX40 agonist ivuxolimab in advanced cancers. Library construction relied on the immunoSEQ multiplex PCR assay. The clones in this table, taken by TCRdb from immuneACCESS, are in-frame only. Not every clone is retained; where verified, under half of the shortfall comes from an unresolved V gene, and the cause of the rest is unknown. This sample holds roughly 60,000 clones; less than 95% were observed only once. The top ten constitute almost 0.45% of the sample. Sequenced here: CD4+ or CD8+ T cells sorted from blood, sampled in a trial of the OX40 agonist ivuxolimab. Receptors originate from an adult with an advanced solid tumor such as melanoma, head and neck, liver or kidney cancer.

The CDR3 DNA is TGTGCCAGGGGTCTATGGGGGACAGCCCTCGAGCAGTACTTC. The encoded protein is CARGLWGTALEQYF. The chain employs TRBV6-7 and TRBJ2-7; 7 bases map to TRBD1. TRBV6-7 is classed as an ORF, of uncertain function. The junction had 14 bases not matched to a gene; V was cut back by 9 bases and J by 6 bases. The CDR3 sequence is 14 residues long.

The chain recombines TRBV28 with TRBJ2-2; TRBD2 aligns across 7 bases. Trimming removed 3 bases from V and 4 bases from J; junction bases left unmatched: 5. This CDR3 has 15 residues. Per germline, CDR1 MDHEN and CDR2 SYDVKM. CDR3 nucleotide sequence: TGTGCCAGCAGTTTGCAGCGGGGCCTCACCGGGGAGCTGTTTTTT. Protein product: CASSLQRGLTGELFF.

The chain is built from TRBV18 and TRBJ1-5, with no clear D. The CDR3 totals 14 residues. Trimming pared 2 bases from V and 2 bases from J, leaving 7 bases between. Per the germline V gene, CDR1 is KGHSH and CDR2 is LQKENI. The CDR3 is CASSPGIGNQPQHF. Written as DNA, the CDR3 is TGTGCCAGCTCACCAGGGATTGGCAATCAGCCCCAGCATTTT. Full variable domain (missing parts from reference TRBV18 and TRBJ1-5): NAGVMQNPRHLVRRRGQEARLRCSPMKGHSHVYWYRQLPEEGLKFMVYLQKENIIDESGMPKERFSAEFPKEGPSILRIQQVVRGDSAAYFCASSPGIGNQPQHFGDGTRLSIL.

The chain carries TRBV5-1 and TRBJ2-3; 9 nucleotides agree with TRBD1. Losses at the gene ends were 4 bases for V and 2 bases for J; bases not matched to a gene: 5. CDR1 is SGHRS and CDR2 is YFSETQ in the germline V gene. The CDR3 spans 15 residues. The CDR3 DNA is TGCGCCAGCAGCGGGGACAGGGCCCTCACAGATACGCAGTATTTT. Its protein is CASSGDRALTDTQYF.

The rearrangement uses TRBV6-1 and TRBJ1-5; TRBD1 might be the D (6 bases). The CDR3 is made up of 17 amino acids. Looked up from germline, CDR1 is MNHNS and CDR2 is SASEGT. With 1 base removed from V and 4 bases from J, the gap between germline ends came to 17 bases. For the CDR3, the DNA is TGTGCCAGCAGTGAAGAGGGGGAAACGCCGGTTAATCAGCCCCAGCATTTT. The encoded protein is CASSEEGETPVNQPQHF.

The chain has TRBV7-8 and TRBJ2-7; a weak D match, TRBD2 (5 bases). Trimming shortened V by 2 bases and J by 2 bases, and 10 bases separated the two germline ends. The CDR3 is 14 amino acids. Per the germline V gene, CDR1 is SGHVS and CDR2 is FQNEAQ. CDR3 loop: CASSLTLDTYEQYF. CDR3 DNA sequence: TGTGCCAGCAGCTTAACACTAGACACCTACGAGCAGTACTTC.

V usage is TRBV14 and J usage is TRBJ2-3, with D unresolved. Germline assignment: CDR1 SGHDN and CDR2 FVKESK. V was cut by 2 bases and J by 3 bases, with 18 bases left in between. The CDR3 is made up of 17 amino acids. Written as DNA, the CDR3 is TGTGCCAGCAGCCAATATCGACCCTTCGAGTGGACAGATACGCAGTATTTT. It translates to CASSQYRPFEWTDTQYF.

In nucleotides, the CDR3 is TGTGCCAGCAGTGACTCAACTAATGAAAAACTGTTTTTT. This gives the protein CASSDSTNEKLFF. The V and J genes are TRBV25-1 and TRBJ1-4; D unclear. Germline CDR1 and CDR2: MGHDK and SYGVNS. The V end lost 3 bases, the J end lost 0 bases, and 2 bases lay between the germline ends. This CDR3 has 13 amino acids. Full variable domain (outside the CDR3, taken from reference TRBV25-1 and TRBJ1-4): EADIYQTPRYLVIGTGKKITLECSQTMGHDKMYWYQQDPGMELHLIHYSYGVNSTEKGDLSSESTVSRIRTEHFPLTLESARPSHTSQYLCASSDSTNEKLFFGSGTQLSVL.

CDR3 in amino acids: CASSLAKGTYNEQFF. CDR3 bases: TGCGCCAGCAGCTTGGCCAAGGGAACCTACAATGAGCAGTTCTTC. The chain has TRBV5-1 and TRBJ2-1; D is ambiguous. V gave up 0 bases and J gave up 2 bases, with 9 bases separating them. The CDR3 has 15 amino acids. Germline-derived CDR1 and CDR2 are SGHRS and YFSETQ.

The CDR3 sequence is CAISGQQGGIGNTIYF. CDR3 sequence (DNA): TGTGCCATCAGTGGCCAACAGGGCGGAATTGGAAACACCATATATTTT. The rearrangement joins TRBV10-3 to TRBJ1-3; D might be TRBD1 (6 bases). This CDR3 has 16 residues. Germline assignment: CDR1 ENHRY and CDR2 SYGVKD. Trimming took off 4 bases at V and 3 bases at J, with 16 bases between the two ends.

The chain uses TRBV19 and TRBJ2-3; D not resolved. Germline V lookup: CDR1 LNHDA, CDR2 SQIVND (reference sequence). Trimming cost V 1 base and J 4 bases, with 9 bases left between them. This CDR3 spans 14 amino acids. CDR3 amino acids: CASSIAYDPDTQYF. CDR3 bases: TGTGCCAGTAGTATAGCATACGACCCAGATACGCAGTATTTT.

V gene TRBV19 combines with J gene TRBJ2-6; 7 bases line up with TRBD1. Looked up from germline, CDR1 is LNHDA and CDR2 is SQIVND (reference sequence). The V segment lost 4 bases and the J segment 0 bases; nucleotides outside the gene matches: 6. The CDR3 is 17 residues long. The CDR3: CASSRGTDFSGANVLTF. CDR3 in DNA: TGTGCCAGTAGTAGAGGGACAGACTTCTCTGGGGCCAACGTCCTGACTTTC.

The chain uses TRBV7-9 and TRBJ2-5; the D is unclear. V was trimmed by 5 bases and J by 2 bases, leaving 3 bases between them. The CDR3 is made up of 11 amino acids. CDR1 SEHNR and CDR2 FQNEAQ come from the germline V gene (reference sequence). The CDR3: CASSVQETQYF. The CDR3 coding sequence is TGTGCCAGCAGCGTACAAGAGACCCAGTACTTC.

The CDR3 protein is CASRSPGTGGNQPQHF. Written as DNA, the CDR3 is TGTGCCAGCAGATCACCCGGGACAGGGGGCAATCAGCCCCAGCATTTT. This sequence joins TRBV6-6 and TRBJ1-5; 10 nucleotides match TRBD1. Unmatched junction bases numbered 7, after V lost 6 bases and J lost 2 bases. Germline CDR1 is MNHNY and CDR2 is SVGAGI (reference sequence). CDR3 length equals 16 residues.

This sequence joins TRBV6-1 and TRBJ1-4, with 7 bases matching TRBD1. The germline CDR1 and CDR2 sequences are MNHNS and SASEGT. The CDR3 loop spans 14 amino acids. J lost 5 bases, V lost 4 bases, and 4 bases had no gene match. CDR3 sequence: CASSGDSTNEKLFF. DNA of the CDR3: TGTGCCAGCAGTGGGGACAGTACGAATGAAAAACTGTTTTTT.

The chain recombines TRBV12-5 with TRBJ2-1; tentative D call: TRBD2 (6 bases). Germline loops: CDR1 LGHNT, CDR2 FRNRAP. This CDR3 contains 12 residues. Trimming cost V 7 bases and J 9 bases, with 13 bases left between them. The CDR3 reads CASATAGSEQFF. In DNA, the CDR3 is TGTGCTAGTGCCACCGCGGGGTCTGAGCAGTTCTTC.

The chain has TRBV4-1 and TRBJ1-4; D not resolved. Germline V CDR1 and CDR2: MGHRA, YSYEKL. The CDR3 contains 15 residues. The V end lost 0 bases, the J end lost 0 bases, and 5 bases lay between the germline ends. The CDR3 reads CASSQDPSTNEKLFF. The CDR3 bases are TGCGCCAGCAGCCAAGATCCGTCAACTAATGAAAAACTGTTTTTT.

The CDR3 spells CASSYSALGGNQPQHF. CDR3 nucleotides: TGTGCCAGCAGTTACTCAGCGTTGGGTGGCAATCAGCCCCAGCATTTT. The gene calls are TRBV6-6 and TRBJ1-5; D gene uncertain. Germline CDR1 reads MNHNY; CDR2 reads SVGAGI (reference sequence). The CDR3 is 16 amino acids. V lost 0 bases to trimming and J lost 2 bases, with 11 bases between them.

The V gene is TRBV7-9, the J gene TRBJ2-7, with D perhaps matching TRBD2 (7 bases). Germline lookup yields CDR1 SEHNR and CDR2 FQNEAQ (reference sequence). This CDR3 is 18 amino acids long. Deletions cut 2 bases from V and 1 base from J, with 21 bases between. For the CDR3, the DNA is TGTGCCAGCAGCTTACCAAACAGGGCGGGAGCCTCATCCTACGAGCAGTACTTC. It is translated as CASSLPNRAGASSYEQYF. Combining the CDR3 with reference TRBV7-9 and TRBJ2-7 gives the whole variable domain DTGVSQNPRHKITKRGQNVTFRCDPISEHNRLYWYRQTLGQGPEFLTYFQNEAQLEKSRLLSDRFSAERPKGSFSTLEIQRTEQGDSAMYLCASSLPNRAGASSYEQYFGPGTRLTVT.

The chain has TRBV30 and TRBJ2-2; 12 bases align to TRBD2. CDR1 and CDR2 from the germline V gene are GTSNPN and SVGIG (reference sequence). Germline trimming cut 1 base from V and 3 bases from J; bases unmatched to any gene: 9. The CDR3 has 18 amino acids. In DNA, the CDR3 is TGTGCCTGGAGTGAAGGACTAGCGGGGCCTGGAGACACCGGGGAGCTGTTTTTT. This gives the protein CAWSEGLAGPGDTGELFF.

The rearrangement uses TRBV30 and TRBJ2-5; D is unclear. The DNA end favors TRBJ2-7, so the J call may be wrong. The CDR3 contains 12 residues. CDR1 and CDR2 (germline): GTSNPN, SVGIG (reference sequence). Here the CDR3 reads CAWSPTSVEQYF. The CDR3 region has the DNA TGTGCCTGGAGCCCGACTTCTGTCGAGCAGTACTTC.

The chain is built from TRBV19 and TRBJ2-3, with 7 bases matching TRBD1. Germline CDR1 LNHDA, CDR2 SQIVND (reference sequence). This CDR3 region has 15 residues. The trim removed 3 bases at V and 4 bases at J, leaving 7 bases unmatched. The CDR3 nucleotides are TGTGCCAGTAGTATCGCCCCTCAGGGGGCAGATACGCAGTATTTT. This encodes CASSIAPQGADTQYF.

The V and J genes are TRBV10-1 and TRBJ2-7; 7 nucleotides line up with TRBD1. CDR1 and CDR2 from the germline V gene are WNHNN and SYGVQD (reference sequence). The trim removed 0 bases at V and 4 bases at J, leaving 6 bases unmatched. CDR3 length: 15 residues. The CDR3 reads CASSESSTGVYEQYF. CDR3 DNA: TGCGCCAGCAGTGAGTCGTCCACAGGGGTGTACGAGCAGTACTTC.

V gene TRBV10-1 combines with J gene TRBJ2-5, with TRBD2 identical over 10 bases. CDR1 is WNHNN, CDR2 SYGVQD, per germline (reference sequence). This CDR3 contains 16 residues. J was trimmed by 5 bases and V by 2 bases; bases with no gene match: 8. CDR3 nucleotide sequence: TGCGCCAGCAGTGAGAGGCTAGCGGGAGCCGGGGAGACCCAGTACTTC. Encoded protein: CASSERLAGAGETQYF.

The V gene is TRBV19, the J gene TRBJ2-7, with TRBD1 matching 8 bases. J lost 4 bases, V lost 3 bases, and 8 bases had no gene match. The CDR3 spans 15 residues. Germline assignment: CDR1 LNHDA and CDR2 SQIVND (reference sequence). The CDR3 DNA is TGTGCCAGTAGTATTCCGGGACAGGCCATATACGAGCAGTACTTC. This translates into CASSIPGQAIYEQYF.

The chain links TRBV14 to TRBJ2-1; 14 bases are a match to TRBD2. Germline lookup yields CDR1 SGHDN and CDR2 FVKESK. The V segment lost 0 bases and the J segment 5 bases; nucleotides outside the gene matches: 3. CDR3 length: 17 amino acids. The CDR3 nucleotides are TGTGCCAGCAGCCAAGATTGGGGACTAGCGGGGGACAATGAGCAGTTCTTC. It specifies CASSQDWGLAGDNEQFF.

As concerns this clone: Other DNA sequences in this sample translate to the same CDR3. J is TRBJ2-1 and V is TRBV6-5, with 15 bases lining up with TRBD2. Looked up from germline, CDR1 is MNHEY and CDR2 is SVGAGI. V dropped 4 bases and J dropped 7; count of bases not matched to a gene: 2. The CDR3 extends over 15 amino acids. CDR3 sequence: CASSSGLAGGNEQFF. DNA of the CDR3: TGTGCCAGCAGTTCTGGACTAGCGGGAGGGAATGAGCAGTTCTTC.

V gene TRBV5-1 combines with J gene TRBJ2-6, with TRBD1 matching over 7 bases. The CDR3 is 15 residues long. The ends lost 4 bases at V and 2 bases at J; junction bases unmatched: 3. Germline assignment: CDR1 SGHRS and CDR2 YFSETQ. The CDR3: CASSRDRAGANVLTF. The DNA of the CDR3 is TGCGCCAGCAGCCGAGACAGGGCTGGGGCCAACGTCCTGACTTTC.

The rearrangement links TRBV10-3 to TRBJ1-2; possibly TRBD1 for D (5 bases). The CDR3 is 14 amino acids. Germline loops: CDR1 ENHRY, CDR2 SYGVKD. Trimming took 6 bases from V and 2 from J, leaving 13 bases between them. Here the CDR3 DNA reads TGTGCCATCAGCGACTCGGGACGGAACTATGGCTACACCTTC. Amino acids: CAISDSGRNYGYTF.

The chain recombines TRBV7-9 with TRBJ1-1; a possible D gene is TRBD1 (6 bases). The germline gives CDR1 SEHNR, CDR2 FQNEAQ (reference sequence). Trimming stripped 5 bases from V and 1 base from J, with 11 bases between. The CDR3 has 14 residues. The chain's CDR3 is CASSRGSTNTEAFF. Here the CDR3 DNA reads TGTGCCAGCAGCAGGGGGAGTACGAACACTGAAGCTTTCTTT.